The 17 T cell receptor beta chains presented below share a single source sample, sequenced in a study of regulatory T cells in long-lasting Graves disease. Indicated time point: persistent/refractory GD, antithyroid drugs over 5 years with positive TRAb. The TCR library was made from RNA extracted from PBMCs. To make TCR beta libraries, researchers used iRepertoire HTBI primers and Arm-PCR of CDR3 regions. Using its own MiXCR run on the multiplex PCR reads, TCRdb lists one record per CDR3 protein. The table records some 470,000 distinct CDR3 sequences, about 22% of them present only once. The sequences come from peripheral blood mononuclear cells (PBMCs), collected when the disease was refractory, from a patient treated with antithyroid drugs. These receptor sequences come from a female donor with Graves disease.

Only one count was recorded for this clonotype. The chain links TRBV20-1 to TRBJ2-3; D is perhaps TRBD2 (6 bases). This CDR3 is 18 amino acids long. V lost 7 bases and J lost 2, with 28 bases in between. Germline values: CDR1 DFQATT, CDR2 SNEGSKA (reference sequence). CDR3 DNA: TGCAGTGTCAAGGTGTCTAGCGTCCGTCCCAGGTTCACAGATACGCAGTATTTT. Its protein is CSVKVSSVRPRFTDTQYF.

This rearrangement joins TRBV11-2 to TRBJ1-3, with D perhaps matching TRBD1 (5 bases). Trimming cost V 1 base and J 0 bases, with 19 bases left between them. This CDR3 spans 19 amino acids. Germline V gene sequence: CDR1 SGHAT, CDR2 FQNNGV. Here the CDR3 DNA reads TGTGCCAGCAGCTTAGGGGCAGGGAAGTCCCGTCGCTCTGGAAACACCATATATTTT. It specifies CASSLGAGKSRRSGNTIYF. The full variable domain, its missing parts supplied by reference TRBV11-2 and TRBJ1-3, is EAGVAQSPRYKIIEKRQSVAFWCNPISGHATLYWYQQILGQGPKLLIQFQNNGVVDDSQLPKDRFSAERLKGVDSTLKIQPAKLEDSAVYLCASSLGAGKSRRSGNTIYFGEGSWLTVV.

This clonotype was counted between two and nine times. This CDR3 is CASSPPGPLDNEQFF. The DNA for the CDR3 is TGTGCCAGCAGCCCCCCGGGACCCCTCGACAATGAGCAGTTCTTC. The V gene is TRBV3-1, the J gene TRBJ2-1; the D gene could be TRBD1 or TRBD2 (5 bases each). V lost 4 bases and J lost 5, with 15 bases in between. The CDR3 runs 15 residues. CDR1 and CDR2 (germline): LGHDT, YNNKEL (reference sequence).

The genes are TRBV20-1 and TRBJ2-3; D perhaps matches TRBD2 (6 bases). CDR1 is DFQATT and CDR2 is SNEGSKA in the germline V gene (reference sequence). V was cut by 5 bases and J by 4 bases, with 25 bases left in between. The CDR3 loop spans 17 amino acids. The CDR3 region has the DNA TGCAGTGCTCCAGGAGGGACCCATAACGAGTGGGCAGATACGCAGTATTTT. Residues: CSAPGGTHNEWADTQYF.

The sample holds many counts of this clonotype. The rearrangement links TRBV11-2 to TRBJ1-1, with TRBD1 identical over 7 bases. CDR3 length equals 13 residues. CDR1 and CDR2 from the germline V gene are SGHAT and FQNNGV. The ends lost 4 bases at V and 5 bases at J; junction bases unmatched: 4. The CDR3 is CASSSDRDTEAFF. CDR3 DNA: TGTGCCAGCAGCTCAGACAGGGATACTGAAGCTTTCTTT. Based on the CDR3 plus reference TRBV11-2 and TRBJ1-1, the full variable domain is EAGVAQSPRYKIIEKRQSVAFWCNPISGHATLYWYQQILGQGPKLLIQFQNNGVVDDSQLPKDRFSAERLKGVDSTLKIQPAKLEDSAVYLCASSSDRDTEAFFGQGTRLTVV.

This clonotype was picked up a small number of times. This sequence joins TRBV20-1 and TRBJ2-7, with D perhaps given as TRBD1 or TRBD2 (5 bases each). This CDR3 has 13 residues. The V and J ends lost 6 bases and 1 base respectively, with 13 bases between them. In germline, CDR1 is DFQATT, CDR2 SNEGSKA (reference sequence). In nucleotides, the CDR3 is TGCAGTGCCCCCGGGACCGCATCCTACGAGCAGTACTTC. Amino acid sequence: CSAPGTASYEQYF.

The CDR3 loop reads CASSLVGGPIPGELFF. The CDR3 DNA reads TGTGCCAGCAGCTTAGTCGGGGGGCCTATCCCCGGGGAGCTGTTTTTT. The rearrangement uses TRBV11-2 and TRBJ2-2, with D maybe TRBD2 (7 bases). Germline CDR1 is SGHAT and CDR2 is FQNNGV. CDR3 size: 16 residues. The V and J ends lost 1 base and 6 bases respectively, with 15 bases between them.

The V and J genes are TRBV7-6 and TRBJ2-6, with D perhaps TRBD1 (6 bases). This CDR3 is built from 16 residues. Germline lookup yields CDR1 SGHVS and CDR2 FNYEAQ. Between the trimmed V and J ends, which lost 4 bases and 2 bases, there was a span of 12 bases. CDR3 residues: CASSSATGTGANVLTF. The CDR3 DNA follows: TGTGCCAGCAGCTCAGCCACAGGGACTGGGGCCAACGTCCTGACTTTC.

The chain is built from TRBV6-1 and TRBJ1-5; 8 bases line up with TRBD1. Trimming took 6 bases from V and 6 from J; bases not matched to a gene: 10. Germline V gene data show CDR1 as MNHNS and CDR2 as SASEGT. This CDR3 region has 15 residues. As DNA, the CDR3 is TGTGCCAGCAGCTCGGACAGGGAGAAGGGTCAGCCCCAGCATTTT. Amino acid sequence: CASSSDREKGQPQHF.

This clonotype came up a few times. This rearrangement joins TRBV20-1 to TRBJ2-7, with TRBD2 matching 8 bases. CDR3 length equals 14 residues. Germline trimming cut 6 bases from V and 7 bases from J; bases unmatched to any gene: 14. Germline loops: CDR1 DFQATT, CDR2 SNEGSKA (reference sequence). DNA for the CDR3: TGCAGTGCCTTCCAGCGGGGGACCAAGCGGGAGCAGTACTTC. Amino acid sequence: CSAFQRGTKREQYF.

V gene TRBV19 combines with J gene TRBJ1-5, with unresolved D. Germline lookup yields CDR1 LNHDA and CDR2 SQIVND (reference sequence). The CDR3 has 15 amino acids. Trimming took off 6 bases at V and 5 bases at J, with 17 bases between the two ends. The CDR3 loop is CASRSFRTADQPQHF. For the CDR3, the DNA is TGTGCCAGTAGATCATTTCGAACGGCCGATCAGCCCCAGCATTTT.

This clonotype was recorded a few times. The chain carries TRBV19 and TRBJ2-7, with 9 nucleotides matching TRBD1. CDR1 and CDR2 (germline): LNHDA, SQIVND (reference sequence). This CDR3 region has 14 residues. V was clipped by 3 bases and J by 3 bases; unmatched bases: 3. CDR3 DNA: TGTGCCAGTAGTATTGGACAGGGGAACTACGAGCAGTACTTC. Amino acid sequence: CASSIGQGNYEQYF.

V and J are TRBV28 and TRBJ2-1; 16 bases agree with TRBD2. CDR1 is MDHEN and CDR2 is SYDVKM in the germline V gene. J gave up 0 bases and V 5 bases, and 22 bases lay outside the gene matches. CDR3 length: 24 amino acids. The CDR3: CASSPDYNIAGTSGGARSYNEQFF. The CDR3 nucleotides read TGTGCCAGCAGTCCCGACTATAACATTGCGGGGACTAGCGGGGGGGCCCGCTCCTACAATGAGCAGTTCTTC.

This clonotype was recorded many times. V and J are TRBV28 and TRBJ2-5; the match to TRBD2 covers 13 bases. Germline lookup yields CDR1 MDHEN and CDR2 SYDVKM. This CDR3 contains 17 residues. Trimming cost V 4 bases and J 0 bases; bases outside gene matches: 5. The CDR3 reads CASSSTSGGFYQETQYF. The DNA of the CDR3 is TGTGCCAGCAGTTCGACTAGCGGGGGGTTTTACCAAGAGACCCAGTACTTC.

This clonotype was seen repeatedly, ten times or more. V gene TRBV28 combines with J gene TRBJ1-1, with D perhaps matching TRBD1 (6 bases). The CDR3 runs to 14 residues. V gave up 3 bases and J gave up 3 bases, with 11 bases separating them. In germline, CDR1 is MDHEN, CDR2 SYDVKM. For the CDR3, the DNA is TGTGCCAGCAGTTTGGGGGGCTGGTACACTGAAGCTTTCTTT. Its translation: CASSLGGWYTEAFF.

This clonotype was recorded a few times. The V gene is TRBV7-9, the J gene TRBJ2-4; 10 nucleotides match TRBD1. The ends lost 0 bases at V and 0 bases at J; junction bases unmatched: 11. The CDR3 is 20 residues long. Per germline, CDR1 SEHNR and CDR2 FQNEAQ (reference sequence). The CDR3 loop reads CASSLAWTGGSLLAKNIQYF. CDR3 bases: TGTGCCAGCAGCTTAGCCTGGACAGGGGGGTCTCTACTAGCCAAAAACATTCAGTACTTC.

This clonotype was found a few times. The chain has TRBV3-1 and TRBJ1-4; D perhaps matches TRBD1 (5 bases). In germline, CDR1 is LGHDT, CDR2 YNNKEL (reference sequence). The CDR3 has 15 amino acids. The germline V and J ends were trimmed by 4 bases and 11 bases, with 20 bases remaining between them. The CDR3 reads CASSRDAYLGGKLFF. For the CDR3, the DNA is TGTGCCAGCAGCCGAGACGCGTATCTCGGGGGGAAACTGTTTTTT.